This TCR beta chain was sequenced in a study of T cell responses to AZD1222 COVID-19 vaccine. V gave up 0 bases and J gave up 8 bases, with 11 bases separating them. CDR1 and CDR2 from the germline V gene are LNHNV and YYDKDF (reference sequence). The CDR3 totals 14 residues. The table came from immunoSEQ multiplex PCR; TCRdb's copy has only in-frame clones and leaves some out. The sample shows 140,000 or so clones, more than 70% of them seen only once. Here the sequenced sample was peripheral blood, taken 28 days after the second AZD1222 dose. The rearrangement joins TRBV15 to TRBJ2-1; D is undetermined. This receptor was identified in an adult who received the AZD1222 COVID-19 vaccine. This chain's CDR3 is CATSRDHYGHEQFF. CDR3 DNA sequence: TGTGCCACCAGCAGAGATCATTATGGGCATGAGCAGTTCTTC.